This T cell receptor beta chain originates from a study of cytomegalovirus exposure and HLA in healthy donors listed by TCRdb under 2017. Looking at the study overall: In an earlier analysis of fewer than 750 of the donors, 250 to 350 Gb of sequence data and 117 million unique TCR beta sequences from 150 million to 200 million T cells were reported. An early release covering 550 to 700 HLA-typed donors comprised about 290 gigabases of sequencing data and tens of millions of unique TCR sequences. The genetic ancestry cluster associated with self-reported Caucasian donors included about 81% of the 398 genotyped donors. The aim of the study was to test whether cataloging public T cell receptors could identify signatures of past pathogen exposure. The T cell repertoires of some 700 subjects were profiled by immunosequencing and related to cytomegalovirus serostatus. A separate validation cohort of over a hundred different subjects was used in addition to the roughly 700-subject first cohort. To predict cytomegalovirus infection status, the study combined high-throughput TCR immunosequencing, statistical association of individual TCRs with disease status, and machine learning. A later analysis re-examined previously published TCR beta repertoires from hundreds of donors and added high-resolution HLA genotyping to investigate patterns of TCR occurrence. The later analysis used no new phenotypic data to find candidate immune exposures, relying instead on TCR beta sequences and their occurrence across donors. To decide whether each TCR beta V gene segment behaved as functional or pseudogenic, an earlier analysis of fewer than 750 of the donors relied on high-throughput TCR beta sequencing. Donor age, sex, ethnicity and CMV serostatus were compiled alongside the repertoire data. A later genetic analysis took genome-wide SNP genotypes for about three fifths of the roughly 700 donors and used that subset as a discovery cohort. Every discovery cohort repertoire had been produced on one sequencing platform. Both class I and class II loci were covered by HLA typing, at four-digit resolution. The number of donors typed differed by locus, with roughly 629-640 for A, B, C, DRB1 and DQB1, roughly 520 for DQA1, some 570 for DPA1, and approximately 470 for DPB1. About five DR-DQ haplotypes were treated as single units for association and clustering because of strong linkage in the cohort. Among some 400 genotyped donors of the cohort, an average of about 220,000 unique TCR beta nucleotide sequences was sequenced per donor, of which about 19% were non-productive. Paper-wide results and their limitations: Only TCR beta chains were sequenced in this cohort, and the absence of alpha or paired-chain data limited detectable features. Strong co-occurrence of HLA alleles, especially DR and DQ, made assigning TCR associations to individual alleles difficult. A later genetic analysis associated a missense DCLRE1C variant with V-gene and J-gene trimming of TCR beta chains, and an independent cohort replicated the association. Across donors, most TCR sequences were observed very rarely, whereas some public TCRs were present in many individuals. According to a later analysis, TCR association rates differed among HLA loci, with DRB1 alleles showing the most associated TCRs and HLA-C alleles showing the fewest. A few of the identified cytomegalovirus-associated TCR beta chains were confirmed in vitro to be specific for cytomegalovirus antigens. An earlier analysis of some 560 of the donors showed that most TCR beta V segments appeared in productive rearrangements either about 90% or about 30% of the time, which broadly matched IMGT annotations. Sequencing depth was assumed to be roughly uniform across donors in the presence/absence analyses, though that assumption may not hold. A later genetic analysis reported fewer N-insertions in productive TCRs among donors in an Asian-associated ancestry cluster than the roughly 640-donor mean. A further reported finding was that TCR beta sequences accurately predicted the HLA-A and HLA-B alleles for most subjects in the first cohort. According to a later analysis, parvovirus B19, influenza, CMV and Epstein-Barr virus appeared linked to several top co-occurrence clusters. In a later analysis, some 17,000 TCR beta sequences were associated with specific HLA alleles at a false discovery rate of 0.05. It was suggested by the authors that the approach could potentially be generalized to other disease states and immunological phenotypes. In a later analysis, HLA-associated TCR beta chains showed more clonal expansion and lower generation probabilities than non-associated chains that were equally common. The study gave a list of roughly 150 TCR beta chains associated with cytomegalovirus. The earlier analysis of 587 of the donors excluded roughly 17 rarely observed V segments, including chromosome 9 orphons, because counts were too low. A later analysis found that most CMV-associated TCR beta chains appeared HLA-restricted, with HLA associations seemingly driven largely by CMV exposure. The classifier was reported to diagnose cytomegalovirus status with high specificity and sensitivity in both the original and validation cohorts. The 87-base-pair reads could not distinguish some IMGT-functional V segments, including TRBV6-2 and TRBV6-3, so those segments were excluded. Because HLA typing was missing for some donors at each locus, association tests included only the typed subset. The sequencing pipeline was judged likely to have produced a cluster of highly shared sequence variants as a technical artifact. For the cohort, immune exposure information was limited to CMV serostatus. Linkage disequilibrium might explain the correlated functional status among segregating V segments, but an unknown experimental factor could not be excluded.

Points on this clone: Its antigen remains undetermined. The sample holds no much larger clone one base away, and base qualities are not on file.

The cysteine opens and the phenylalanine closes a CDR3 of 17 amino acids. Only CDR3 DNA remains: 51 bases, in frame from the first base. For this chain, trimming is 6 bases at the V end and 2 bases at the J end, and the number of junction bases without a gene match is 10. Per the germline V gene, MDHEN is the CDR1 and SYDVKM is the CDR2. The receptor library was made with the immunoSEQ multiplex PCR assay. For the multiplex PCR, a mixture combining 60 forward primers for TCR Vbeta segments and 13 reverse primers for TCR Jbeta segments was used. A multiplex PCR assay on genomic DNA amplified the CDR3 region of rearranged TCR beta genes. Amplified TCR beta libraries were sequenced as 87-base-pair reads on the Illumina HiSeq System. As for how the authors treated the data: In a later analysis, approximately 74 million unique TCR beta chains were counted across the roughly 610 repertoires, and some 10 million of these chains were shared by at least two donors. Raw reads were error-corrected and collapsed into unique sequences by a nearest-neighbor algorithm in which closely related sequences were merged to remove PCR and sequencing errors. To assign V, D and J gene segments, CDR3 sequences were aligned to IMGT reference sequences. For a sequence to be retained, at least a six-nucleotide match to both a V gene segment and a J gene segment was required. A rearrangement was called productive if the CDR3 had no stop codons and remained in frame with V and J, and every other rearrangement was called non-productive. Following IMGT convention, CDR3 was defined as the stretch from the second conserved V-encoded cysteine to the conserved J-encoded phenylalanine. In an earlier analysis of around 570 of the donors, sequences lacking an unambiguous match to a single V gene segment were excluded. In an earlier analysis of 450 to 750 of the donors, a V segment was called functional when productive rearrangements were above 56.7%, and segregating when the standard deviation between donors exceeded 5%. A statistical classification framework was developed to diagnose cytomegalovirus status using the catalog of TCR beta chain sequences. A later analysis assigned V and J genes by comparing TCR nucleotide sequences with IMGT/GENE-DB human TR gene sequences. A later analysis assigned CDR3 sequences and most-parsimonious VDJ recombination scenarios with the TCRdist pipeline. In a later analysis, every TCR beta chain was defined by the combination of its CDR3 amino acid sequence and its V-gene family, and reads without a unique V-gene family were dropped. A later analysis removed roughly 590 highly shared, low-generation-probability nucleotide sequences to deal with suspected cross-contamination and a sequencing artifact. A later analysis calculated a clonal expansion index for each public chain from normalized within-repertoire ranks of inferred template counts. Generation probabilities in a later analysis came from a VDJ recombination model fitted to out-of-frame rearrangements, and those results were checked against IGoR. A later analysis scored TCR-TCR, TCR-HLA and TCR-CMV co-occurrence with hypergeometric tests, applying a repertoire-size bias correction to TCR pairs. False discovery rates were estimated in a later analysis by permuting HLA or CMV assignments 20 times. A later analysis grouped co-occurring TCRs with DBSCAN, adding TCRdist sequence similarity when clustering within HLA-allele-positive subsets. For co-occurrence clustering, repertoires with fewer than 30,000 or more than 120,000 public chains were excluded, along with roughly 5 repertoires with anomalous nucleotide sharing. The clones in this table, taken by TCRdb from immuneACCESS, are in-frame only. Not every clone is retained; where verified, under half of the shortfall comes from an unresolved V gene, and the cause of the rest is unknown. Clone size and V and J calls were adopted from that table, with D and trimming inferred from the DNA. The sample table records about 130,000 clones; roughly 70% of these occur just once. Roughly 3.1% of the sample comes from the top ten.

The cohort comprised approximately 700 healthy bone marrow donors. At the time of sampling, every cohort member was nominally healthy, though immune exposures that went unrecorded were likely present. The donor was CMV seronegative and was included in the group of a few hundred seronegative cohort members. A peripheral blood sample was provided by each donor, and peripheral blood mononuclear cells were used for TCR beta sequencing. The Qiagen DNeasy Blood Extraction Kit was used to extract genomic DNA from the blood cell samples. The receptor comes from a man in his thirties or forties in good health and CMV-seronegative. This chain joins TRBV28 to TRBJ2-7; 13 central bases correspond to TRBD2. The sample taken for sequencing was PBMCs. The DNA is as follows: TGTGCCAGCAGACTAGCGGGAGGGCCCAGATCGACCTACGAGCAGTACTTC. This yields the protein CASRLAGGPRSTYEQYF.